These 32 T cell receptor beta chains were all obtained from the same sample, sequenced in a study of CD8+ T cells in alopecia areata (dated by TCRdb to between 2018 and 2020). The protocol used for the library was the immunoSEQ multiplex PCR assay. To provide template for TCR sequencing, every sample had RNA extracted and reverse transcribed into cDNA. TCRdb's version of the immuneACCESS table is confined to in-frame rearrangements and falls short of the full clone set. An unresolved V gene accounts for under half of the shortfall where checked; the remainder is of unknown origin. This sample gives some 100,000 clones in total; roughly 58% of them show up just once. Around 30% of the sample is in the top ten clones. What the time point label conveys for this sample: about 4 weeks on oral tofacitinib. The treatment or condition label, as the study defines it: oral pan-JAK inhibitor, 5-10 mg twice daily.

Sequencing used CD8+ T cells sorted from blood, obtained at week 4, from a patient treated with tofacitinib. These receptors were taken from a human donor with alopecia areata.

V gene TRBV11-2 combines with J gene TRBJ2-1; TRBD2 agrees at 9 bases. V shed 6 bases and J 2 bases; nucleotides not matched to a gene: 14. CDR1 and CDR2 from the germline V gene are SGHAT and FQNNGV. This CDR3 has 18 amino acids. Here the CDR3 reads CASRLGPIAGDTYNEQFF. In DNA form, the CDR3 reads TGTGCCAGCAGACTAGGTCCCATAGCGGGGGACACCTACAATGAGCAGTTCTTC.

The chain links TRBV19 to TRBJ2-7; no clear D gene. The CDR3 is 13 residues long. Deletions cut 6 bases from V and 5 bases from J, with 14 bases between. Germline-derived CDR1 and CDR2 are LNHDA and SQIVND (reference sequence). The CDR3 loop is CASSRENPDEQYF. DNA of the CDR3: TGTGCCAGTAGCCGAGAAAATCCCGACGAGCAGTACTTC.

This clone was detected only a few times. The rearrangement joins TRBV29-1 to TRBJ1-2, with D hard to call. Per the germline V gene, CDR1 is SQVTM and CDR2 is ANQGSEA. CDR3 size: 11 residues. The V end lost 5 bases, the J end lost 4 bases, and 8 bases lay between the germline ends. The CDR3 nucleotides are TGCAGCGTTTACGAGGGCTATGGCTACACCTTC. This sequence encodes CSVYEGYGYTF.

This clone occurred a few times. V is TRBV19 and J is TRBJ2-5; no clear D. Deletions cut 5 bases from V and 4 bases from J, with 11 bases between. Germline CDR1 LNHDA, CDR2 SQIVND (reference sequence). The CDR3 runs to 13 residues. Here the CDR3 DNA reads TGTGCCAGTAGTCCTACATCTGGAGAGACCCAGTACTTC. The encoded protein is CASSPTSGETQYF.

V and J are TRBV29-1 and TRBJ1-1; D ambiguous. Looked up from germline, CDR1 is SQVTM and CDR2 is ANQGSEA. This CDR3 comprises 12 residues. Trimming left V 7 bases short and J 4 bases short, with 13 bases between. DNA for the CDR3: TGCAGCGCCCCGAGATTGGGCACTGAAGCTTTCTTT. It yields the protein CSAPRLGTEAFF.

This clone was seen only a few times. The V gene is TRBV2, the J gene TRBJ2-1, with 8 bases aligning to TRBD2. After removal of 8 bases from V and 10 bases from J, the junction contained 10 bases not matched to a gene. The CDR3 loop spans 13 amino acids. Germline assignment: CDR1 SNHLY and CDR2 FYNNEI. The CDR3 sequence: CASPLGGAREQFF. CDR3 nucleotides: TGTGCCAGCCCCCTCGGGGGGGCTAGAGAGCAGTTCTTC.

DNA of the CDR3: TGTGCCAGCAGCTTAAACGAAGGTATTAGGGTCACTGAAGCTTTCTTT. Its protein is CASSLNEGIRVTEAFF. The chain combines TRBV7-3 with TRBJ1-1; the D is unclear. Germline V gene data show CDR1 as SGHTA and CDR2 as FQGTGA. The CDR3 spans 16 residues. V lost 1 base to trimming and J lost 4 bases, with 16 bases between them.

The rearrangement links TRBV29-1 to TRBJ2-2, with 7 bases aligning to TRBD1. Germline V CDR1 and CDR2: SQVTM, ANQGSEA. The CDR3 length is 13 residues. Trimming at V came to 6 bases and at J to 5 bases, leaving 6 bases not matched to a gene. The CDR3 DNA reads TGCAGCGTAGACAGGGATGGGACCGGGGAGCTGTTTTTT. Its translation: CSVDRDGTGELFF.

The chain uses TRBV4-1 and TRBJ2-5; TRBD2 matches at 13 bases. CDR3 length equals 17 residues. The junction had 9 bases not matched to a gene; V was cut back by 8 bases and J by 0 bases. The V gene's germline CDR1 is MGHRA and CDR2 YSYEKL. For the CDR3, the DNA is TGCGCCAGCGGACTAGCGGGGGAGAAACCTTACCAAGAGACCCAGTACTTC. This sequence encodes CASGLAGEKPYQETQYF.

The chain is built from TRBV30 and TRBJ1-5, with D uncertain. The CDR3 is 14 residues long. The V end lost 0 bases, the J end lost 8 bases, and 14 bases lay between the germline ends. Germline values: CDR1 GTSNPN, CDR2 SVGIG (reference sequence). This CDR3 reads CAWSVSGFGEPQHF. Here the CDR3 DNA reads TGTGCCTGGAGTGTTAGTGGGTTCGGTGAGCCCCAGCATTTT.

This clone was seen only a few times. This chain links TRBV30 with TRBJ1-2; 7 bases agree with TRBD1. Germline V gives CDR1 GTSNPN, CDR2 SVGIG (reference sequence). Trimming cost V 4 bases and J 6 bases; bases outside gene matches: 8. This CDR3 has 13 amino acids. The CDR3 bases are TGTGCCTGGATACTCGACAGGGTAAATGGCTACACCTTC. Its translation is CAWILDRVNGYTF.

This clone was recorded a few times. The CDR3 nucleotides are TGTGCCAGCAGTCTGCTAGCGGGGGACAGCTCCTACAATGAGCAGTTCTTC. The encoded protein is CASSLLAGDSSYNEQFF. This sequence joins TRBV7-2 and TRBJ2-1, with TRBD2 matching 10 bases. CDR1 is SGHTA, CDR2 FQGNSA, per germline. V trimming: 6 bases; J trimming: 0 bases; junction bases outside the gene matches: 8. The CDR3 runs to 17 residues.

In DNA form, the CDR3 reads TGTGCCAGCAGGGACGTGAGTACGAACTATGGCTACACCTTC. Its protein product is CASRDVSTNYGYTF. This chain links TRBV9 with TRBJ1-2; D is uncertain. Trimming removed 5 bases from V and 2 bases from J, with 13 bases in between. CDR3 size: 14 residues. Germline V gene data show CDR1 as SGDLS and CDR2 as YYNGEE.

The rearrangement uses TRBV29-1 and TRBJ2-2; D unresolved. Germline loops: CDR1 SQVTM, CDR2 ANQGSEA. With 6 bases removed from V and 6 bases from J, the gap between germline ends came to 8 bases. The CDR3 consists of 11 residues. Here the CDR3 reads CSVDKSGELFF. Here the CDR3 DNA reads TGCAGCGTCGACAAATCCGGGGAGCTGTTTTTT.

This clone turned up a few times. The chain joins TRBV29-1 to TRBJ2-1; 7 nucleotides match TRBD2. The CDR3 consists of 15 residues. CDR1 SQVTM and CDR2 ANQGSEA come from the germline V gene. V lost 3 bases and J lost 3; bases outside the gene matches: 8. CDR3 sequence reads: CSVEENSGYYNEQFF. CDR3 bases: TGCAGCGTTGAGGAGAATAGCGGGTACTACAATGAGCAGTTCTTC.

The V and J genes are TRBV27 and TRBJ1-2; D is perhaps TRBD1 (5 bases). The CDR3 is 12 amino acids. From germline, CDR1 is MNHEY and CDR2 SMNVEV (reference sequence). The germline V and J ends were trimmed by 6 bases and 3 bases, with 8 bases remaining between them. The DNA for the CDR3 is TGTGCCAGCAGGGGGGAGTACTATGGCTACACCTTC. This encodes CASRGEYYGYTF.

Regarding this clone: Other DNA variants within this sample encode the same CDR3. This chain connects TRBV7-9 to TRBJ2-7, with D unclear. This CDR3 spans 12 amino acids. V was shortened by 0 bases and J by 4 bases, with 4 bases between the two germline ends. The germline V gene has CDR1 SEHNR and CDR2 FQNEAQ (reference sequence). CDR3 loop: CASSLAVYEQYF. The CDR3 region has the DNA TGTGCCAGCAGCTTAGCGGTATACGAGCAGTACTTC.

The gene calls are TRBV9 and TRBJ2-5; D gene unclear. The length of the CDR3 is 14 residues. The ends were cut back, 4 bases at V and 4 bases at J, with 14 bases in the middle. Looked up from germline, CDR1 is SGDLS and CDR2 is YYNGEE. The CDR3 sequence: CASSPLRRTETQYF. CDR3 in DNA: TGTGCCAGCAGCCCACTTAGGCGAACAGAGACCCAGTACTTC.

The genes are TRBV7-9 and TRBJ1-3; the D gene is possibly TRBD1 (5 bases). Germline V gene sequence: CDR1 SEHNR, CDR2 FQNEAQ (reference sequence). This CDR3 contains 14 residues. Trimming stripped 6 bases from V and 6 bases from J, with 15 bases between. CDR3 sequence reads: CASRSGTQENTIYF. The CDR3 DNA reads TGTGCCAGCAGGTCCGGGACCCAGGAAAACACCATATATTTT. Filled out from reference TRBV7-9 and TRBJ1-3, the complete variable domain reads DTGVSQNPRHKITKRGQNVTFRCDPISEHNRLYWYRQTLGQGPEFLTYFQNEAQLEKSRLLSDRFSAERPKGSFSTLEIQRTEQGDSAMYLCASRSGTQENTIYFGEGSWLTVV.

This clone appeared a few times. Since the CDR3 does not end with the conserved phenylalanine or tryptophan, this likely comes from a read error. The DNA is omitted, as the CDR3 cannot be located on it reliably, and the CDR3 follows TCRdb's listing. The CDR3 here is CASRDHLVFL. The gene calls are TRBV23-1 and TRBJ1-2. TRBV23-1 is sorted into the ORF group, with uncertain function. The CDR3 is 10 amino acids long, termini counted.

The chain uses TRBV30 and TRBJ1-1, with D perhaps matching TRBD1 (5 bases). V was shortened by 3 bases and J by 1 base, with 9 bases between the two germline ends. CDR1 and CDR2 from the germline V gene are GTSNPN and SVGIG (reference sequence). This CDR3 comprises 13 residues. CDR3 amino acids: CAWRGDANTEAFF. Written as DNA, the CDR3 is TGTGCCTGGAGAGGGGACGCGAACACTGAAGCTTTCTTT. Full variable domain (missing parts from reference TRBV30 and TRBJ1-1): SQTIHQWPATLVQPVGSPLSLECTVEGTSNPNLYWYRQAAGRGLQLLFYSVGIGQISSEVPQNLSASRPQDRQFILSSKKLLLSDSGFYLCAWRGDANTEAFFGQGTRLTVV.

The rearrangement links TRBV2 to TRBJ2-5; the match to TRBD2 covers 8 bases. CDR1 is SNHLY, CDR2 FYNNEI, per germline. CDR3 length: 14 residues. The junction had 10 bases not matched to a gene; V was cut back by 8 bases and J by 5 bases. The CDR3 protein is CASCLLAGRETQYF. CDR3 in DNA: TGTGCCAGCTGTTTATTAGCGGGGCGGGAGACCCAGTACTTC. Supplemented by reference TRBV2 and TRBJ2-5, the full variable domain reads EPEVTQTPSHQVTQMGQEVILRCVPISNHLYFYWYRQILGQKVEFLVSFYNNEISEKSEIFDDQFSVERPDGSNFTLKIRSTKLEDSAMYFCASCLLAGRETQYFGPGTRLLVL.

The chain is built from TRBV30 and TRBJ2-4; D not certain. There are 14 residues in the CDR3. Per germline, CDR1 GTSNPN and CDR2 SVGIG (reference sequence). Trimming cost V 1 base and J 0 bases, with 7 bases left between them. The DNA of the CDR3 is TGTGCCTGGAGTGCAGTACTAGCCAAAAACATTCAGTACTTC. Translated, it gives CAWSAVLAKNIQYF. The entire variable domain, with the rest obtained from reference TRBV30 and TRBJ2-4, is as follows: SQTIHQWPATLVQPVGSPLSLECTVEGTSNPNLYWYRQAAGRGLQLLFYSVGIGQISSEVPQNLSASRPQDRQFILSSKKLLLSDSGFYLCAWSAVLAKNIQYFGAGTRLSVL.

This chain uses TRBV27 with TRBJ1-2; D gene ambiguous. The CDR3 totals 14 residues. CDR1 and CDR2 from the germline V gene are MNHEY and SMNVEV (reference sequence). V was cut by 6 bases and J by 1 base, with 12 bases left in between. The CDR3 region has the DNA TGTGCCAGCAGCTCCCTTGAGAGTAACTATGGCTACACCTTC. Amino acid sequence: CASSSLESNYGYTF.

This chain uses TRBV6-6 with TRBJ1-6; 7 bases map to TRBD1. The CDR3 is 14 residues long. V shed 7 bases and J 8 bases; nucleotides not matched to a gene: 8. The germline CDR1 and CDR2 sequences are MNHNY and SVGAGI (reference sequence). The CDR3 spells CASTGTDGYSPLHF. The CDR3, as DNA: TGTGCCAGCACCGGGACAGATGGGTATTCACCCCTCCACTTT.

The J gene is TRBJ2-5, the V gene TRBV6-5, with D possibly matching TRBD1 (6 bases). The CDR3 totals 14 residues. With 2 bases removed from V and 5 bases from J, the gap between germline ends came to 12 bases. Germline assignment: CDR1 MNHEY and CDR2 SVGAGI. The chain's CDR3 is CASSYGGQRETQYF. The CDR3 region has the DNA TGTGCCAGCAGTTACGGGGGACAAAGGGAGACCCAGTACTTC.

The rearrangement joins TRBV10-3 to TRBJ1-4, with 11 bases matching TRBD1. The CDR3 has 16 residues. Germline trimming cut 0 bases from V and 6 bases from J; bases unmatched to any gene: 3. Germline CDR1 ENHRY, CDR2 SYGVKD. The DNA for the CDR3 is TGTGCCATCAGTGAGTCTTGGACAGGGGGCGATGAAAAACTGTTTTTT. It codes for CAISESWTGGDEKLFF.

The CDR3 DNA sequence: TGCAGCGTTCTAGCCGGGACATTAGCTGGCTACACCTTC. This encodes CSVLAGTLAGYTF. The J gene is TRBJ1-2, the V gene TRBV29-1; possible D gene TRBD1, 6 bases. The V gene's germline CDR1 is SQVTM and CDR2 ANQGSEA. V dropped 5 bases and J dropped 7 bases, with 17 bases sitting between them. The CDR3 consists of 13 residues. The full variable domain, completed using reference TRBV29-1 and TRBJ1-2, is SAVISQKPSRDICQRGTSLTIQCQVDSQVTMMFWYRQQPGQSLTLIATANQGSEATYESGFVIDKFPISRPNLTFSTLTVSNMSPEDSSIYLCSVLAGTLAGYTFGSGTRLTVV.

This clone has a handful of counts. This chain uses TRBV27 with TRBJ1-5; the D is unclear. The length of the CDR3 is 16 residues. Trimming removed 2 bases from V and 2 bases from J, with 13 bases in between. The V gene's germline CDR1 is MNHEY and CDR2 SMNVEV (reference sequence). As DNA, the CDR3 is TGTGCCAGCAGTTTAAGCTCCCAGATCGGCAATCAGCCCCAGCATTTT. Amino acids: CASSLSSQIGNQPQHF.

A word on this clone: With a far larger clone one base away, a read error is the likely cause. The CDR3: CASSQDTGELFF. CDR3 DNA sequence: TGTGCCAGCAGCCAAGACACCGGGGAGCTGTTTTTT. The rearrangement links TRBV7-6 to TRBJ2-2; D is unclear. Germline V gene sequence: CDR1 SGHVS, CDR2 FNYEAQ. V was clipped by 5 bases and J by 3 bases, with 4 bases between them. The CDR3 length is 12 residues. The full variable domain, in which reference TRBV7-6 and TRBJ2-2 provide the parts outside the CDR3, is GAGVSQSPRYKVTKRGQDVALRCDPISGHVSLYWYRQALGQGPEFLTYFNYEAQQDKSGLPNDRFSAERPEGSISTLTIQRTEQRDSAMYRCASSQDTGELFFGEGSRLTVL.

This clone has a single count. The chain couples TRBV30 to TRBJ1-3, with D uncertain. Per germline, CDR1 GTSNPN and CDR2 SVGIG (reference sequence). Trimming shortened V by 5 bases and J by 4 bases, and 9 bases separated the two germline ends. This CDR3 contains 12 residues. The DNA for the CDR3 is TGTGCCTGGGACCTGGGAGGAAACACCATATATTTT. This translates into CAWDLGGNTIYF.

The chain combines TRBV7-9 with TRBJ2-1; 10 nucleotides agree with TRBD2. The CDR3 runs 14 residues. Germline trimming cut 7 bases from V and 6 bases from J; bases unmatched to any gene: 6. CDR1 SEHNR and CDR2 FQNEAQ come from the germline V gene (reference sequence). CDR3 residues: CASIGASGGNEQFF. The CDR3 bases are TGTGCCAGCATAGGGGCTAGCGGGGGCAATGAGCAGTTCTTC.